The rows below give T cell receptor beta chains drawn from one sample of a study of T-cell memory formation after mild COVID-19. TCRdb recomputed calls from the 5' RACE reads with MiXCR, one row per CDR3 protein. Here the sample spans under 150,000 distinct CDR3 sequences, 22% being singletons. What was sequenced was PBMCs or a T cell subset sorted from them (not recorded which). The origin of the receptors is a man between 18 and 29 years old who had mild COVID-19 (a few samples of this study predate the infection). Cell type and time point are not known. CDR3s include the opening cysteine and the closing phenylalanine or tryptophan. D genes are given only for firm matches. Part of the rows lack a size; the others show once, few, many or a class for expanded clones.

D gene	J gene	V gene	clone size	CDR3 protein	CDR3 DNA
TRBD2	TRBJ2-3	TRBV15	once	CATSIRRLASTDTQYF	TGTGCCACCAGCATCAGACGACTAGCGAGCACAGATACGCAGTATTTT
NA	TRBJ1-2	TRBV19	NA	CASSIGVGGQGYTF	TGTGCCAGTAGTATTGGCGTCGGGGGCCAGGGCTACACCTTC
NA	TRBJ1-2	TRBV12-3/TRBV12-4	NA	CASSSRGGGYTF	TGTGCCAGCAGTTCGAGGGGCGGGGGCTACACCTTC
NA	TRBJ2-2	TRBV7-9	NA	CASSLEGFRYTGELFF	TGTGCCAGCAGCTTAGAAGGGTTTCGGTACACCGGGGAGCTGTTTTTT
TRBD1	TRBJ2-5	TRBV20-1	few	CSADQQGLAETQYF	TGCAGTGCAGATCAACAGGGGTTGGCGGAGACCCAGTACTTC
NA	TRBJ1-2	TRBV6-5	NA	CASSPVVGNYGYTF	TGTGCCAGCAGTCCCGTGGTAGGGAACTATGGCTACACCTTC
TRBD2	TRBJ2-3	TRBV6-4	many	CASSVSGGATDTQYF	TGTGCCAGCAGTGTTAGCGGGGGGGCGACAGATACGCAGTATTTT
NA	TRBJ1-6	TRBV7-9	NA	CASSLGAGVNSPLHF	TGTGCCAGCAGCTTAGGGGCGGGGGTTAATTCACCCCTCCACTTT
TRBD1	TRBJ2-1	TRBV6-2/TRBV6-3	many	CASRDSYNEQFF	TGTGCCAGCCGGGACAGCTACAATGAGCAGTTCTTC
NA	TRBJ1-3	TRBV11-2	few	CASSPTGFSGNTIYF	TGTGCCAGCAGCCCAACAGGGTTCTCTGGAAACACCATATATTTT
TRBD1	TRBJ1-2	TRBV9	NA	CASSRGTVYGYTF	TGTGCCAGCAGCCGAGGGACAGTCTATGGCTACACCTTC
TRBD2	TRBJ2-1	TRBV20-1	NA	CSARRLAGDNEQFF	TGCAGTGCTAGGCGACTAGCGGGGGACAATGAGCAGTTCTTC
NA	TRBJ2-1	TRBV9	many	CASSVAGWDNEQFF	TGTGCCAGCAGCGTAGCTGGATGGGACAATGAGCAGTTCTTC
NA	TRBJ1-5	TRBV24-1	NA	CATSRVGDQPQHF	TGTGCCACCAGCAGGGTTGGAGATCAGCCCCAGCATTTT
TRBD2	TRBJ2-1	TRBV5-1	NA	CASSLGTSGRNEQFF	TGCGCCAGCAGCTTGGGGACTAGCGGGCGCAATGAGCAGTTCTTC
NA	TRBJ2-3	TRBV5-1	few	CASNPEQGLTDTQYF	TGCGCCAGCAACCCGGAACAGGGTCTAACAGATACGCAGTATTTT
NA	TRBJ2-7	TRBV7-9	few	CASSQQLGVRTYEQYF	TGTGCCAGCAGCCAGCAGCTAGGAGTCAGGACCTACGAGCAGTACTTC
TRBD2	TRBJ2-2	TRBV27	NA	CASRLAGGPVGELFF	TGTGCCAGCAGACTAGCGGGGGGGCCGGTCGGGGAGCTGTTTTTT
TRBD2	TRBJ2-1	TRBV4-3	many	CASSPGTSGYNEQFF	TGCGCCAGCAGCCCCGGGACTAGCGGCTACAATGAGCAGTTCTTC
NA	TRBJ2-5	TRBV5-5	NA	CASSTSGVVETQYF	TGTGCCAGCAGCACATCCGGGGTGGTGGAGACCCAGTACTTC
TRBD1	TRBJ2-7	TRBV15	NA	CATSIRDRGSEQYF	TGTGCCACCAGCATCCGGGACAGGGGATCCGAGCAGTACTTC
TRBD1	TRBJ1-6	TRBV5-1	NA	CASSVDREDNSPLHF	TGCGCCAGCAGCGTTGACAGGGAGGATAATTCACCCCTCCACTTT
NA	TRBJ1-1	TRBV6-5	few	CASSLSRGGGTEAFF	TGTGCCAGCAGTTTAAGCCGGGGGGGAGGCACTGAAGCTTTCTTT
TRBD2	TRBJ2-3	TRBV9	few	CASSVGASGRTDTQYF	TGTGCCAGCAGCGTAGGGGCTAGCGGACGCACAGATACGCAGTATTTT
NA	TRBJ1-4	TRBV4-3	NA	CASSHDWQSGEKLFF	TGCGCCAGCAGCCACGACTGGCAGTCTGGAGAAAAACTGTTTTTT
TRBD2	TRBJ2-1	TRBV20-1	NA	CSARDSLAGSYNEQFF	TGCAGTGCTAGAGATTCGCTAGCGGGCTCCTACAATGAGCAGTTCTTC
NA	TRBJ2-1	TRBV5-1	NA	CASKPSRDSINEQFF	TGCGCCAGCAAACCTAGCCGGGACTCCATAAATGAGCAGTTCTTC
TRBD2	TRBJ2-2	TRBV6-6	few	CASTYPSGGSNTGELFF	TGTGCCAGCACCTACCCTAGCGGGGGGTCGAACACCGGGGAGCTGTTTTTT
NA	TRBJ2-5	TRBV2	NA	CASSKAGFQETQYF	TGTGCCAGCAGTAAAGCAGGGTTTCAAGAGACCCAGTACTTC
TRBD1	TRBJ2-2	TRBV6-1	NA	CASSELVDRGLASATGELFF	TGTGCCAGCAGTGAATTGGTGGACAGGGGATTGGCTAGCGCCACCGGGGAGCTGTTTTTT
NA	TRBJ2-1	TRBV20-1	few	CSARDLGGVSYNEQFF	TGCAGTGCTAGAGATCTGGGCGGGGTTTCCTACAATGAGCAGTTCTTC
NA	TRBJ1-5	TRBV9	few	CASSVEGDQPQHF	TGTGCCAGCAGCGTAGAGGGAGATCAGCCCCAGCATTTT
NA	TRBJ1-5	TRBV12-3/TRBV12-4	few	CASSRSNQPQHF	TGTGCCAGCAGCAGGAGCAATCAGCCCCAGCATTTT
NA	TRBJ1-2	TRBV9	many	CASSVGQGRVYGYTF	TGTGCCAGCAGCGTAGGTCAGGGGCGCGTCTATGGCTACACCTTC
NA	TRBJ2-7	TRBV6-5	NA	CASSYSPGATYEQYF	TGTGCCAGCAGTTACTCCCCTGGGGCTACTTACGAGCAGTACTTC
NA	TRBJ1-5	TRBV27	NA	CASSMIAGFNQPQHF	TGTGCCAGCAGTATGATCGCAGGGTTCAATCAGCCCCAGCATTTT
TRBD2	TRBJ2-7	TRBV27	NA	CASSLEPSGGSYEQYF	TGTGCCAGCAGTTTAGAGCCTAGCGGGGGTTCCTACGAGCAGTACTTC
NA	TRBJ2-2	TRBV4-1	few	CASSQLGTGELFF	TGCGCCAGCAGCCAGCTAGGAACCGGGGAGCTGTTTTTT
NA	TRBJ1-5	TRBV27	few	CAIPEVQPQHF	TGTGCCATCCCCGAGGTTCAGCCCCAGCATTTT
NA	TRBJ1-4	TRBV3-1	NA	CASSQAPIGEKLFF	TGTGCCAGCAGCCAAGCTCCCATAGGTGAAAAACTGTTTTTT
NA	TRBJ1-1	TRBV19	few	CASSIAANTEAFF	TGTGCCAGTAGTATCGCGGCGAACACTGAAGCTTTCTTT
NA	TRBJ1-1	TRBV6-5	NA	CASSRTVTEAFF	TGTGCCAGCAGCCGGACAGTAACTGAAGCTTTCTTT
NA	TRBJ2-3	TRBV27	few	CASSLWVEGGTDTQYF	TGTGCCAGCAGTCTATGGGTTGAGGGGGGCACAGATACGCAGTATTTT
NA	TRBJ1-2	TRBV20-1	few	CSARSRPDNTF	TGCAGTGCTAGATCAAGGCCCGACAACACCTTC
NA	TRBJ2-6	TRBV6-5	few	CASRLGTGANVLTF	TGTGCCAGTCGGTTGGGGACTGGGGCCAACGTCCTGACTTTC
TRBD2	TRBJ2-3	TRBV6-5	NA	CASSWGLAAGEVDTQYF	TGTGCCAGCAGTTGGGGGCTGGCAGCGGGGGAAGTGGATACGCAGTATTTT
TRBD2	TRBJ2-1	TRBV29-1	NA	CSVALAGGTEQFF	TGCAGCGTTGCCCTAGCGGGGGGGACTGAGCAGTTCTTC
NA	TRBJ2-7	TRBV6-5	NA	CASSYSGTQTIYEQYF	TGTGCCAGCAGTTACTCCGGGACCCAGACGATCTACGAGCAGTACTTC
NA	TRBJ2-2	TRBV7-9	many	CAIKIGGELFF	TGTGCCATCAAGATCGGCGGGGAGCTGTTTTTT
TRBD2	TRBJ2-1	TRBV11-2	NA	CASSLAASLDNEQFF	TGTGCCAGCAGTCTAGCGGCCAGCCTCGACAATGAGCAGTTCTTC
NA	TRBJ2-1	TRBV6-5	few	CASSYSSRGNEQFF	TGTGCCAGCAGTTACTCGAGCAGGGGCAATGAGCAGTTCTTC
NA	TRBJ2-3	TRBV6-5	few	CASSPMVSDTQYF	TGTGCCAGCAGTCCAATGGTCTCAGATACGCAGTATTTT
NA	TRBJ2-2	TRBV2	few	CASSAGTRNTGELFF	TGTGCCAGCAGTGCAGGGACACGAAACACCGGGGAGCTGTTTTTT
TRBD2	TRBJ2-2	TRBV6-5	NA	CASSPQAGTNTGELFF	TGTGCCAGCAGTCCACAAGCGGGGACGAACACCGGGGAGCTGTTTTTT
NA	TRBJ2-5	TRBV4-1	few	CASSLPGAGSDQETQYF	TGCGCCAGCAGCCTCCCTGGGGCAGGCTCAGACCAAGAGACCCAGTACTTC